This note documents a single T cell receptor beta chain sequence. This CDR3 region has 15 residues. Germline-derived CDR1 and CDR2 are SQVTM and ANQGSEA. V was cut by 4 bases and J by 1 base, with 16 bases left in between. Both 60 Vbeta primers and 13 Jbeta primers went into the PCR. The method was immunoSEQ multiplex PCR; TCRdb's version includes in-frame clones alone and lacks a portion of them. The repertoire holds some 140,000 clones, with about 74% as singletons. The sample originates from a study of cytomegalovirus exposure and HLA in healthy donors. Sample: PBMCs. The gene calls are TRBV29-1 and TRBJ1-1; D may be TRBD1 (6 bases). This receptor was obtained from a woman between 40 and 55 years old in good health and CMV-seronegative. The CDR3 here is CSVVSYGGANTEAFF. The CDR3 bases are TGCAGCGTTGTATCTTACGGGGGGGCGAACACTGAAGCTTTCTTT. The full variable domain, completed using reference TRBV29-1 and TRBJ1-1, is SAVISQKPSRDICQRGTSLTIQCQVDSQVTMMFWYRQQPGQSLTLIATANQGSEATYESGFVIDKFPISRPNLTFSTLTVSNMSPEDSSIYLCSVVSYGGANTEAFFGQGTRLTVV.